The TCR beta chain described here comes from a study of T cell responses to AZD1222 COVID-19 vaccine. The method was immunoSEQ multiplex PCR; TCRdb's version includes in-frame clones alone and lacks a portion of them. This table holds under 200,000 clones, about 83% found once. The study pooled second doses at about 4 or about 12 weeks. With regard to this clone: Its target is not known.

Notes on the study in general: Clonal diversity was possibly underestimated; the donors were predominantly white British and more often female.

The V and J ends lost 0 bases and 4 bases respectively, with 15 bases between them. Germline CDR1 LGHDT, CDR2 YNNKEL (reference sequence). The length of the CDR3 is 16 residues. The rearrangement uses TRBV3-1 (or the pseudogene TRBV3-2) and TRBJ1-1, with no clear D. This receptor was obtained from an adult who received the AZD1222 COVID-19 vaccine. Here the sequenced sample was peripheral blood, taken 28 days after the second AZD1222 dose. The DNA of the CDR3 is TGTGCCAGCAGCCAAGATGTAACGGTCTATACCACTGAAGCTTTCTTT. It yields the protein CASSQDVTVYTTEAFF.